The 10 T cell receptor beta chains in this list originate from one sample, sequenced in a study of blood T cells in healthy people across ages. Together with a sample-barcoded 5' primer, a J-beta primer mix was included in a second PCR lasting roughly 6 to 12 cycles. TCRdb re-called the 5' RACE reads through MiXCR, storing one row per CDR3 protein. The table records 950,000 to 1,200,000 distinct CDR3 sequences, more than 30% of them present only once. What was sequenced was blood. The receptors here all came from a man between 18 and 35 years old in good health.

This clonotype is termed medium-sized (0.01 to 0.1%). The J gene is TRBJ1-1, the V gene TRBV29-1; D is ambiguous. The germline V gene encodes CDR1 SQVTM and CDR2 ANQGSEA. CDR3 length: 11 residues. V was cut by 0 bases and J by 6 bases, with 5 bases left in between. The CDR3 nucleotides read TGCAGCGTTGAAGATATCCCTGAAGCTTTCTTT. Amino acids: CSVEDIPEAFF.

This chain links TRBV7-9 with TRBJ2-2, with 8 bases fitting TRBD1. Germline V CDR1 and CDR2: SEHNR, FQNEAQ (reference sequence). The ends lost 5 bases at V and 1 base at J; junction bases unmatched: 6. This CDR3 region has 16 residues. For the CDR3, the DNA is TGTGCCAGCAGCCCTAGGACAGGGCGGAACACCGGGGAGCTGTTTTTT. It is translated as CASSPRTGRNTGELFF.

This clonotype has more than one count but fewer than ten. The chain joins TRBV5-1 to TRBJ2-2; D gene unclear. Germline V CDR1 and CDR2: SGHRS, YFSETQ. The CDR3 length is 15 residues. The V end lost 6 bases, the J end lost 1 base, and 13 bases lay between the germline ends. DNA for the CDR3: TGCGCCAGCACTCAGGAAACCCTGAACACCGGGGAGCTGTTTTTT. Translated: CASTQETLNTGELFF.

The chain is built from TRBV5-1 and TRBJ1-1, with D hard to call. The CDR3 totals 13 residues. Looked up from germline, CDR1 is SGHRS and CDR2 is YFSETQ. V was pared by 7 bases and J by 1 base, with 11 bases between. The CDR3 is CASGPRTNTEAFF. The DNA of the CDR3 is TGCGCCAGCGGACCGCGGACGAACACTGAAGCTTTCTTT.

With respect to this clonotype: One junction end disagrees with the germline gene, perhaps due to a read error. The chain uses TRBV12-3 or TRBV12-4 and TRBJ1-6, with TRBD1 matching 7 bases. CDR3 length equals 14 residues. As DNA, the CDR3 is TGTGCTAGCAGGCCTACAGGGGAGAGATCACCCCCCCACTTT. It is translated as CASRPTGERSPPHF.

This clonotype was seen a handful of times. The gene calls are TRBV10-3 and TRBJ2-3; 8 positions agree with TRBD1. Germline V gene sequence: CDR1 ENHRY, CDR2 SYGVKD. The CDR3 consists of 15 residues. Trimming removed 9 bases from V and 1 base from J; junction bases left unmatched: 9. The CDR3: CAIGTGGRGTDTQYF. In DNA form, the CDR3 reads TGTGCCATAGGAACAGGGGGAAGGGGCACAGATACGCAGTATTTT.

For the CDR3, the DNA is TGCGCCAGCAGAAACAGAGCACTGAACACTGAAGCTTTCTTT. Translation gives CASRNRALNTEAFF. The chain combines TRBV4-1 with TRBJ1-1; no clear D. The V end was cut by 6 bases, the J end by 0 bases, with 11 bases between. This CDR3 contains 14 residues. CDR1 is MGHRA and CDR2 is YSYEKL in the germline V gene.

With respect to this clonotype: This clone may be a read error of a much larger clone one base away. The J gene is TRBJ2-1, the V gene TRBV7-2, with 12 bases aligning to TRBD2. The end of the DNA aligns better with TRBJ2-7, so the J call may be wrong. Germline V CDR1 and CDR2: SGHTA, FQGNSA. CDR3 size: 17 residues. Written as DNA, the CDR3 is TGTGCCAGCAGTCGTGGACTAGCGGGGTCCCCCTACAATGAGCAGTACTTC. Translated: CASSRGLAGSPYNEQYF.

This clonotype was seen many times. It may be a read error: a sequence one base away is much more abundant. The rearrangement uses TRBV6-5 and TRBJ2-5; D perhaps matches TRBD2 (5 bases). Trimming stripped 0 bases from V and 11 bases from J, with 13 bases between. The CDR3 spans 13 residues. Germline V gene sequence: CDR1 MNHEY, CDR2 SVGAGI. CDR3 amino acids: CASSYSGADEQYF. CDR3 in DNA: TGTGCCAGCAGTTACTCTGGAGCGGATGAGCAGTACTTC.

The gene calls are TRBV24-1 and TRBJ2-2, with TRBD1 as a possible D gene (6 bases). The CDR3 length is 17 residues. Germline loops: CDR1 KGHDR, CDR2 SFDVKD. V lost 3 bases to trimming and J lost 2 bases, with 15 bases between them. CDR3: CATSDPDRLANTGELFF. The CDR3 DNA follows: TGTGCCACCAGTGATCCCGACAGGTTAGCCAACACCGGGGAGCTGTTTTTT.